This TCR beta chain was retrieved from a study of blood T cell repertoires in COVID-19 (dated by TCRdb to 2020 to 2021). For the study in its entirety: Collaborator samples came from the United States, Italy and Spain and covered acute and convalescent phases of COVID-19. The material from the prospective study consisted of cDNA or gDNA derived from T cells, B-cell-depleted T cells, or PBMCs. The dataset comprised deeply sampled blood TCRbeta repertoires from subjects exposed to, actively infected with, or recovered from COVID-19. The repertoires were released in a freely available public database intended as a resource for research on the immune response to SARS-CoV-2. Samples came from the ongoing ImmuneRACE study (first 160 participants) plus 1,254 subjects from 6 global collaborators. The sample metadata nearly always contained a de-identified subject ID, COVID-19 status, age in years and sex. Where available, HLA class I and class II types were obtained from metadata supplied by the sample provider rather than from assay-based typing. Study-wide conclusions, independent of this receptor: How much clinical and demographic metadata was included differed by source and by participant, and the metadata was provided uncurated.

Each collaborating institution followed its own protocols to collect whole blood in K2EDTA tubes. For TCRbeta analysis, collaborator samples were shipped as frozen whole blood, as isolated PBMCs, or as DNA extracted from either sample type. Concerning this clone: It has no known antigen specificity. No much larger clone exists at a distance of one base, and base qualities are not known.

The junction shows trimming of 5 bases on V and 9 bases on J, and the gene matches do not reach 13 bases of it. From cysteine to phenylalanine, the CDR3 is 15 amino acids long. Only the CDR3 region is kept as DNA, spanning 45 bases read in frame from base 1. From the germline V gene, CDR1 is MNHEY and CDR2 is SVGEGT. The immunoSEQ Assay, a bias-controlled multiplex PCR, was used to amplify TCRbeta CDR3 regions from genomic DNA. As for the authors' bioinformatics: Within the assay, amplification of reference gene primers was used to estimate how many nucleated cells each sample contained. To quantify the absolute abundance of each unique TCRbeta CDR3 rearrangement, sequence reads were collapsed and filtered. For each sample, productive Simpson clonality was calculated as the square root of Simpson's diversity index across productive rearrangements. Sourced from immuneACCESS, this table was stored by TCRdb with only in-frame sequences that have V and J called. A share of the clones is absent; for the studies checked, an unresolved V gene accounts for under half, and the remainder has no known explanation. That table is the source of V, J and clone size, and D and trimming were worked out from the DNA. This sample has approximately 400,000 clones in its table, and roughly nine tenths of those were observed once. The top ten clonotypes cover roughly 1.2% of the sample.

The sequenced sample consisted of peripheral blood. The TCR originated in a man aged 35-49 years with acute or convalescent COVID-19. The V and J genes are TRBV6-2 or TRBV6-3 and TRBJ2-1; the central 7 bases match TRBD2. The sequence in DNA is TGTGCCAGCAGTACTCACCCGGGGGGTCGGGCTGAGCAGTTCTTC. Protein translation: CASSTHPGGRAEQFF.